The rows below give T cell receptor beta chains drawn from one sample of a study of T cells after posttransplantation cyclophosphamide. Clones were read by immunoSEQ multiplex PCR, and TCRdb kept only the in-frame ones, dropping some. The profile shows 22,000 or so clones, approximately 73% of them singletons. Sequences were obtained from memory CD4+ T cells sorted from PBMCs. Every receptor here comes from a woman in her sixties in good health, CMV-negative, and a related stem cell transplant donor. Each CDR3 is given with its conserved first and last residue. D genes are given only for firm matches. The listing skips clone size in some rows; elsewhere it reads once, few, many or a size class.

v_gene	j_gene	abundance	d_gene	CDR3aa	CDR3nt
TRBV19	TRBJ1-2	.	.	CASRGSGTPYGYTF	TGTGCCAGTAGAGGATCCGGGACACCTTATGGCTACACCTTC
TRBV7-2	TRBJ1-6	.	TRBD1	CASSTTGPRAPLHF	TGTGCCAGCAGCACGACAGGGCCCAGGGCACCCCTCCACTTT
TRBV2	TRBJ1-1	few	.	CASTRTVTYTEAFF	TGTGCCAGCACCCGGACAGTAACATACACTGAAGCTTTCTTT
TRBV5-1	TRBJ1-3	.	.	CASSLEWGLGNTIYF	TGCGCCAGCAGCTTGGAGTGGGGGCTCGGAAACACCATATATTTT
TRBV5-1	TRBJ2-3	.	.	CASSASKAGDTQYF	TGCGCCAGCAGCGCAAGCAAAGCTGGAGATACGCAGTATTTT
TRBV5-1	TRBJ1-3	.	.	CASSSSPQGRDTIYF	TGCGCCAGCAGCTCTTCTCCACAGGGTAGAGACACCATATATTTT
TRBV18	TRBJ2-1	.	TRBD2	CASSPLISSGRTRGEQFF	TGTGCCAGCTCACCACTTATTTCTAGCGGGAGGACCAGGGGTGAGCAGTTCTTC
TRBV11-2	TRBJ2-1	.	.	CASSFVRPDRFF	TGTGCCAGCAGCTTCGTCAGGCCGGATCGGTTCTTC
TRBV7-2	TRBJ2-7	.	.	CASSLGSFSYEQYF	TGTGCCAGCAGCTTAGGGAGTTTCTCCTACGAGCAGTACTTC
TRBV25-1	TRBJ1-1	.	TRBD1	CASSRTGTDNTEAFF	TGTGCCAGCAGTAGAACCGGGACAGACAACACTGAAGCTTTCTTT
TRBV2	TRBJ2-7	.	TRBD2	CASTGLAGSYEQYF	TGTGCCAGCACCGGACTAGCGGGGTCCTACGAGCAGTACTTC
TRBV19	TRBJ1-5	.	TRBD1	CASTPGRGLSNQPQHF	TGTGCCAGTACCCCAGGCAGGGGGCTGAGCAATCAGCCCCAGCATTTT
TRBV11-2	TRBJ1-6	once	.	CASRGRGNSPLHF	TGTGCCAGTCGAGGACGGGGGAATTCACCCCTCCACTTT
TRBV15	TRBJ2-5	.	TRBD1	CATGEGQGTQETQYF	TGTGCCACCGGAGAGGGACAGGGGACCCAAGAGACCCAGTACTTC
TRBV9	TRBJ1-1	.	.	CASSVGRVDTEAFF	TGTGCCAGCAGCGTCGGCAGGGTGGACACTGAAGCTTTCTTT
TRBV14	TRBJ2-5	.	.	CASSQRTRGGETQYF	TGTGCCAGCAGCCAACGCACGCGGGGCGGGGAGACCCAGTACTTC
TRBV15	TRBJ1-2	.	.	CATSRLPRDPSGYTF	TGTGCCACCAGCAGACTCCCGCGGGACCCCTCTGGCTACACCTTC
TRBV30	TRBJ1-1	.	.	CAWTGIWTEAFF	TGTGCCTGGACGGGGATATGGACTGAAGCTTTCTTT
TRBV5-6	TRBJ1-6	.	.	CASSLNRVHNSPLHF	TGTGCCAGCAGCCTGAACAGGGTGCATAATTCACCCCTCCACTTT
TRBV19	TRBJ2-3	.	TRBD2	CASSSLGGADTQYF	TGTGCCAGTAGTTCCCTCGGGGGGGCAGATACGCAGTATTTT
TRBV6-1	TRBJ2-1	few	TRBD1	CASSQLGQGNEQFF	TGTGCCAGCTCTCAGTTAGGACAGGGCAATGAGCAGTTCTTC
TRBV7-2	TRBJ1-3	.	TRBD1	CASSFDRVGNTIYF	TGTGCCAGCAGCTTCGACAGGGTTGGAAACACCATATATTTT
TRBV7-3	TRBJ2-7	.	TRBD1	CASSPTGTVPHEQYF	TGTGCCAGCAGCCCCACCGGGACAGTACCCCACGAGCAGTACTTC
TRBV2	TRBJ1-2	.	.	CASSEAPTALYGYTF	TGTGCCAGCAGTGAAGCGCCAACCGCGCTCTATGGCTACACCTTC
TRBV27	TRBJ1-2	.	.	CASSKGPQIHGYTF	TGTGCCAGCAGTAAGGGGCCACAGATCCATGGCTACACCTTC
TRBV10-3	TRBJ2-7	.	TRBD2	CATLGMGSGRNEQYF	TGTGCCACGCTCGGGATGGGTAGCGGGAGAAACGAGCAGTACTTC
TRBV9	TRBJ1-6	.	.	CASSQGLQISPLHF	TGTGCCAGCAGCCAGGGCCTCCAAATTTCACCCCTCCACTTT
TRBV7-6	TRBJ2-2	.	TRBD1	CASSARDRNTGELFF	TGTGCCAGCAGCGCCCGGGACAGGAACACCGGGGAGCTGTTTTTT
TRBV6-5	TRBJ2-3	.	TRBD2	CASSYQLAGGTDTQYF	TGTGCCAGCAGTTACCAACTAGCGGGAGGTACAGATACGCAGTATTTT
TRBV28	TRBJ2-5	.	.	CASSPGGGGRAQYF	TGTGCCAGCAGTCCCGGGGGAGGTGGTAGGGCCCAGTACTTC
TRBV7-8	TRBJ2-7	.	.	CASSSLPYEQYF	TGTGCCAGCAGCTCCCTTCCTTACGAGCAGTACTTC
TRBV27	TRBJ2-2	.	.	CAIAPSSAGRTGELFF	TGTGCCATCGCTCCCTCCTCGGCGGGGCGCACCGGGGAGCTGTTTTTT
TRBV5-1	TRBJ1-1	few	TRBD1	CASSFRQGTTEAFF	TGCGCCAGCAGCTTTCGACAGGGGACGACTGAAGCTTTCTTT
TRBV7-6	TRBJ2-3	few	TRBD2	CASSLAPGIAGANTQYF	TGTGCCAGCAGCTTAGCCCCGGGGATAGCGGGAGCAAATACGCAGTATTTT
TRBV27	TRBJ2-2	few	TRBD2	CASSFGLAGVVGELFF	TGTGCCAGCAGTTTCGGACTAGCGGGAGTAGTCGGGGAGCTGTTTTTT
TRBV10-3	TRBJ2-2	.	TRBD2	CATRLAGGANTGELFF	TGTGCCACCCGACTAGCGGGGGGGGCGAACACCGGGGAGCTGTTTTTT